Here is one T cell receptor beta chain with its context. What it binds is unknown. V shed 3 bases and J 4 bases; nucleotides not matched to a gene: 3. This CDR3 is built from 13 residues. Germline V gives CDR1 SGHTA, CDR2 FQGTGA. The data originate from a study of graft-versus-host responses after intestinal transplantation. Across the whole study: The recipients all started with anti-thymocyte globulin induction and then took tacrolimus and steroids for 3 to 4 years. Study-level results: Detection of GvH clones occurred in recipient marrow, and some had their first appearance in ileum or blood. Early post-transplant falls in HvG clones accompanied the peak levels of circulating GvH clones. Individuals who had graft-donor T cell macrochimerism had allografts that showed high graft-versus-host to host-versus-graft clonal ratios.

Generated by immunoSEQ multiplex PCR, the TCRdb table keeps only in-frame clones and is missing some. The data show some 110,000 clones, roughly 87% seen once. The source was unstimulated CD4+ T cells sorted from spleen or lymph node cells, collected before intestinal transplant. This clonotype was obtained from a human donor who received an intestinal transplant. The chain combines TRBV7-3 with TRBJ2-7, with 7 bases identical to TRBD1. The CDR3 spells CASSLYRGYEQYF. DNA of the CDR3: TGTGCCAGCAGCTTGTACAGGGGTTACGAGCAGTACTTC.